This T cell receptor beta chain was profiled in a study of T cells in Graves' hyperthyroidism and ophthalmopathy. Germline V gives CDR1 KGHDR, CDR2 SFDVKD. This CDR3 comprises 13 residues. Trimming stripped 12 bases from V and 7 bases from J, with 20 bases between. The TCR beta CDR3 regions underwent amplification using RNA transcripts as the source. HTBI primers were the set used in a first-round RT-PCR of the TCR CDR3. TCRdb used MiXCR to reprocess the multiplex PCR reads, holding one entry per CDR3 protein. The table shows 450,000 to 700,000 distinct CDR3 sequences, with about half occurring only once.

The source material was peripheral blood or thyroid tissue (not recorded which). V usage is TRBV24-1 and J usage is TRBJ1-2; tentative D call: TRBD1 (5 bases). This TCR was recovered from a woman aged 18-35 years with Graves' hyperthyroidism. CDR3 sequence reads: CALKGTERGGYTF. CDR3 sequence (DNA): TGTGCCCTGAAGGGGACCGAACGGGGTGGCTACACCTTC.